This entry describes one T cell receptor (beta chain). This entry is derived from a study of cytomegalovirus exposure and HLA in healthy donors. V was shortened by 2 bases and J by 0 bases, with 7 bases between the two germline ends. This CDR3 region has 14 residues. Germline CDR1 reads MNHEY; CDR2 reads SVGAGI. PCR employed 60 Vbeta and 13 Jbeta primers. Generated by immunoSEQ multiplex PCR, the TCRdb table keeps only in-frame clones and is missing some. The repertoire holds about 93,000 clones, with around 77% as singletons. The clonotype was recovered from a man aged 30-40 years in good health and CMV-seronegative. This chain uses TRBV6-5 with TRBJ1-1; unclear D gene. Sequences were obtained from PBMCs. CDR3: CASSYTQLNTEAFF. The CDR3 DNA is TGTGCCAGCAGTTACACACAGCTGAACACTGAAGCTTTCTTT.